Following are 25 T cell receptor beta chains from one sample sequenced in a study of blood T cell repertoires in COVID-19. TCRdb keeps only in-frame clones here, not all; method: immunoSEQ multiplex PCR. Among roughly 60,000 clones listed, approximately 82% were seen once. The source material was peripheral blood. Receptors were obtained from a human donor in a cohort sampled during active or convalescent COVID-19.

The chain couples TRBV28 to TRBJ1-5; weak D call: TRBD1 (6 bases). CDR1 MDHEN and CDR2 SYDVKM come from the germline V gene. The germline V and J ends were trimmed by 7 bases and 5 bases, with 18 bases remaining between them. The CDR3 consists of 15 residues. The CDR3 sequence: CASTSGGVGDQPQHF. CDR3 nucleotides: TGTGCCAGCACCTCGGGGGGCGTGGGGGATCAGCCCCAGCATTTT.

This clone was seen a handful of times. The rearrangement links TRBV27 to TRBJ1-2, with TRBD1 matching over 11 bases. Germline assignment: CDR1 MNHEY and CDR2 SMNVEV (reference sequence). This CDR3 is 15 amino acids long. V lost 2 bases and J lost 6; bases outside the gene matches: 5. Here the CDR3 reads CASSLRGTGGDGYTF. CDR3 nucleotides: TGTGCCAGCAGTTTACGAGGGACAGGGGGAGATGGCTACACCTTC.

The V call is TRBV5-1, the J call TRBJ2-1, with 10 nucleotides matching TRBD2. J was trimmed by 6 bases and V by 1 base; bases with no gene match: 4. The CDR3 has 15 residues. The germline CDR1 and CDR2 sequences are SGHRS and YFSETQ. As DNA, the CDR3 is TGCGCCAGCAGCTTGTCTAGCGGGGGCCTCAATGAGCAGTTCTTC. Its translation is CASSLSSGGLNEQFF.

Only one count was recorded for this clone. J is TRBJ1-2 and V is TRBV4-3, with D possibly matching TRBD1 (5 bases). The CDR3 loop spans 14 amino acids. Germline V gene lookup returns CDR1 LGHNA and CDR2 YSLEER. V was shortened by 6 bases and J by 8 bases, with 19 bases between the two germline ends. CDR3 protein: CASSSGGTLGGYTF. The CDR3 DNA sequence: TGCGCCAGCAGTAGCGGAGGGACTCTCGGCGGCTACACCTTC.

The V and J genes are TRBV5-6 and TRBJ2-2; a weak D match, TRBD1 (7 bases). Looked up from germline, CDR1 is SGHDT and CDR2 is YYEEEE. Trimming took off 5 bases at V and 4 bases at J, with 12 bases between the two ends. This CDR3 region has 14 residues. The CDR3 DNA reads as TGTGCCAGCAGTCGGAGGGGGCCCACCGGGGAGCTGTTTTTT. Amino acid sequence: CASSRRGPTGELFF.

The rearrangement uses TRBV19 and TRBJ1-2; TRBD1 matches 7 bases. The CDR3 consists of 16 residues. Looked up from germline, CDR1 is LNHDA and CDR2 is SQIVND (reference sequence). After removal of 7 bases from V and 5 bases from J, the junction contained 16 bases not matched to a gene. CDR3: CASKQDEGAGNYGYTF. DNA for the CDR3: TGTGCCAGTAAACAAGACGAGGGGGCAGGAAATTATGGCTACACCTTC.

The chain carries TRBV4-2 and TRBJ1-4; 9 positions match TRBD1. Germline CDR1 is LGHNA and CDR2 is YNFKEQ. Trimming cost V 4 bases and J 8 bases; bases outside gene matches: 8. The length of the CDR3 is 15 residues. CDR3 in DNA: TGTGCCAGCAGCCGAAACAGGGGGCGAGAGGAAAAACTGTTTTTT. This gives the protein CASSRNRGREEKLFF.

The CDR3 bases are TGTGCCAGCAGTTCAATAGACGAGCAGTACTTC. It codes for CASSSIDEQYF. The V gene is TRBV27, the J gene TRBJ2-7, with no clear D. V was pared by 4 bases and J by 5 bases, with 6 bases between. The V gene's germline CDR1 is MNHEY and CDR2 SMNVEV (reference sequence). CDR3 length: 11 amino acids.

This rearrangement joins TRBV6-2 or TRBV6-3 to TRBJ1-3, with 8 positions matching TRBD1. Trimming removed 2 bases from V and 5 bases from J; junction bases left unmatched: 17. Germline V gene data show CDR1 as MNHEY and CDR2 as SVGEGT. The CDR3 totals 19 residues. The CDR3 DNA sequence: TGTGCCAGCAGTTACCTGACAGGGGCGGCCTCCACCAAAAGAAACACCATATATTTT. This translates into CASSYLTGAASTKRNTIYF.

The chain's CDR3 is CASSYLLTAGAFF. Here the CDR3 DNA reads TGTGCCAGCAGCTACCTGTTGACTGCCGGAGCTTTCTTT. V usage is TRBV5-8 and J usage is TRBJ1-1; D not resolved. This CDR3 is built from 13 residues. From germline, CDR1 is SGHTS and CDR2 YDEGEE. V lost 3 bases to trimming and J lost 10 bases, with 16 bases between them.

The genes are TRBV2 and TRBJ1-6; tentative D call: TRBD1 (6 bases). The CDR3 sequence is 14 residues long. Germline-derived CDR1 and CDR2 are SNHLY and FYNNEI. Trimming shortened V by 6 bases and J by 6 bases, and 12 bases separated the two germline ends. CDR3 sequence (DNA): TGTGCCAGCAGCCAGGGGACGGCTAATTCACCCCTCCACTTT. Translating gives CASSQGTANSPLHF. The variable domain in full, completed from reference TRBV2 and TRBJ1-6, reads EPEVTQTPSHQVTQMGQEVILRCVPISNHLYFYWYRQILGQKVEFLVSFYNNEISEKSEIFDDQFSVERPDGSNFTLKIRSTKLEDSAMYFCASSQGTANSPLHFGNGTRLTVT.

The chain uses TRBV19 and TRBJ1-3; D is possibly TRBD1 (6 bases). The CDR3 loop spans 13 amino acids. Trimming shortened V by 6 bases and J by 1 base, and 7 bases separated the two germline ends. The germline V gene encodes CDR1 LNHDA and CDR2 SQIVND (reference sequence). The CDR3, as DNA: TGTGCCAGTAGACAGGGTTCTGGAAACACCATATATTTT. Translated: CASRQGSGNTIYF.

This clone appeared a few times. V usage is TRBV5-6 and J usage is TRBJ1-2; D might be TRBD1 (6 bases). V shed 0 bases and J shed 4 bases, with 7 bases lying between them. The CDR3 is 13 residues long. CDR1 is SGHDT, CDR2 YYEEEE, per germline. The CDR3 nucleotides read TGTGCCAGCAGCTTGGGACAGGTCTATGGCTACACCTTC. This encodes CASSLGQVYGYTF.

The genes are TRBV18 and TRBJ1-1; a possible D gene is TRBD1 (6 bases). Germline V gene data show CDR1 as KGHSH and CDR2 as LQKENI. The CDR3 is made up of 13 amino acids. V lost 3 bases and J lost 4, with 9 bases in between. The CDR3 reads CASSPPGVTEAFF. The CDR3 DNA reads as TGTGCCAGCTCACCGCCAGGGGTCACTGAAGCTTTCTTT.

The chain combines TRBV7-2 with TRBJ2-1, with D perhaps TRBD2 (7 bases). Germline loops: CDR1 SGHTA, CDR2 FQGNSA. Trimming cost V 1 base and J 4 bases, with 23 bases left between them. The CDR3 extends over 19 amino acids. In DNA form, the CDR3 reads TGTGCCAGCAGCTTAGGACGCCCTGTGAGGGGGGGCCGGTACAATGAGCAGTTCTTC. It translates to CASSLGRPVRGGRYNEQFF.

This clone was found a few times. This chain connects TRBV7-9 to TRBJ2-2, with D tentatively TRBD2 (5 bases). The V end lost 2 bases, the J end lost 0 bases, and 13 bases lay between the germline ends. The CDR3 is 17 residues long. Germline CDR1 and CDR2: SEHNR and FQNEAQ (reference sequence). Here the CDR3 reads CASSLLSGGPNTGELFF. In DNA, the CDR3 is TGTGCCAGCAGCTTACTATCAGGAGGTCCGAACACCGGGGAGCTGTTTTTT.

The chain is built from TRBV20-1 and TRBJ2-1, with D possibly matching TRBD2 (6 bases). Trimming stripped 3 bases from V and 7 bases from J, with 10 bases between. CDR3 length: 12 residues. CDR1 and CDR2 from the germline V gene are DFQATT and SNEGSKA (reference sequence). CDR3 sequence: CSASGGGNEQFF. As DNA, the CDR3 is TGCAGTGCTAGTGGGGGAGGTAATGAGCAGTTCTTC.

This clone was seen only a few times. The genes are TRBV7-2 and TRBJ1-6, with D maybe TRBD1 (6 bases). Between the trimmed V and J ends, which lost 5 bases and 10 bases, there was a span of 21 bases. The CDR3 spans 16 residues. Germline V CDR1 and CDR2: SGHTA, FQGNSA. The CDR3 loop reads CASSTEKTGRGSPLHF. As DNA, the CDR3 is TGTGCCAGCAGCACCGAAAAAACAGGGAGGGGGTCACCCCTCCACTTT.

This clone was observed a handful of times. The CDR3 DNA is TGTGCCACTCGGACTGGGATGAACACTGAAGCTTTCTTT. Protein: CATRTGMNTEAFF. The V gene is TRBV7-3, the J gene TRBJ1-1, with unresolved D. The germline V gene has CDR1 SGHTA and CDR2 FQGTGA. This CDR3 is 13 amino acids long. V lost 10 bases, J lost 0 bases, and 12 bases lay in between. The variable domain in full, completed from reference TRBV7-3 and TRBJ1-1, reads GAGVSQTPSNKVTEKGKYVELRCDPISGHTALYWYRQSLGQGPEFLIYFQGTGAADDSGLPNDRFFAVRPEGSVSTLKIQRTERGDSAVYLCATRTGMNTEAFFGQGTRLTVV.

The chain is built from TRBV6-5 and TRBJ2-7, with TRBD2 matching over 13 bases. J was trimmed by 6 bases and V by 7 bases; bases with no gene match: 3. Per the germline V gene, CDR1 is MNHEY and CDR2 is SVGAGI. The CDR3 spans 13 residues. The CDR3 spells CASKWTSGGEQYF. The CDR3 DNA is TGTGCCAGCAAGTGGACTAGCGGGGGCGAGCAGTACTTC.

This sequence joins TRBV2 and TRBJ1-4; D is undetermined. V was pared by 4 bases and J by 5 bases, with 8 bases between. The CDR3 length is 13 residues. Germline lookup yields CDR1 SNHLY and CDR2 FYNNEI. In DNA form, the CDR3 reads TGTGCCAGCAGTGCCAGGAAAAATGAAAAACTGTTTTTT. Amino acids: CASSARKNEKLFF.

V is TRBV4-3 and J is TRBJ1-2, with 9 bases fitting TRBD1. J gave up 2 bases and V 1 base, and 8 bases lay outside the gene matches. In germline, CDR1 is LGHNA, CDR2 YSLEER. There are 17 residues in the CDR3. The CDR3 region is CASSQGSGTGKNYGYTF. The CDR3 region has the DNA TGCGCCAGCAGCCAAGGATCGGGGACAGGGAAAAACTATGGCTACACCTTC.

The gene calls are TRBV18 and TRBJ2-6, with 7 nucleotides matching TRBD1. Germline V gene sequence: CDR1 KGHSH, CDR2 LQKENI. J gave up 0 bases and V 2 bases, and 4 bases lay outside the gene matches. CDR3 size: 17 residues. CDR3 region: CASSPGDRASGANVLTF. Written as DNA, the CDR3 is TGTGCCAGCTCACCAGGGGACAGAGCCTCTGGGGCCAACGTCCTGACTTTC.

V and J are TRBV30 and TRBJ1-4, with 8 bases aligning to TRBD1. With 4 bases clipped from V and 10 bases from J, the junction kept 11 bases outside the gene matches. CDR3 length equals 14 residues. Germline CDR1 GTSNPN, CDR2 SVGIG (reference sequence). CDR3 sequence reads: CAWISFDRGRKLFF. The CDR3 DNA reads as TGTGCCTGGATTAGTTTCGACAGGGGTCGAAAACTGTTTTTT.

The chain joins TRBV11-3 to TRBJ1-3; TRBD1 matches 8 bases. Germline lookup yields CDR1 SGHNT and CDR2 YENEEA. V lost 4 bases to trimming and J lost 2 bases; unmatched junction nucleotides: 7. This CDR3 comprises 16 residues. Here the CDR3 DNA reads TGTGCCAGCAGCTCCGGACAGGGTCCTACTGGAAACACCATATATTTT. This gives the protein CASSSGQGPTGNTIYF. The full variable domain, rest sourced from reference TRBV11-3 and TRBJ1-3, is EAGVVQSPRYKIIEKKQPVAFWCNPISGHNTLYWYLQNLGQGPELLIRYENEEAVDDSQLPKDRFSAERLKGVDSTLKIQPAELGDSAVYLCASSSGQGPTGNTIYFGEGSWLTVV.